This record looks at one T cell receptor (beta chain) sequence and its context. Its matching antigen is unknown. The data are from a study of T cell responses to AZD1222 COVID-19 vaccine. General study results and limits: With dominance at 160-218 and 743-854, vaccine-associated CD4 TCRs spanned spike. Just 5 or 6 AZD1222 recipients tested seropositive at baseline. Spike-specific TCR repertoires showed rising breadth and depth after two AZD1222 doses.

Clones were read by immunoSEQ multiplex PCR, and TCRdb kept only the in-frame ones, dropping some. Of 180,000 or so clones listed, around 94% were seen once; the top ten hold about 0.6%. Germline CDR1 and CDR2: SGHNT and YYREEE (reference sequence). CDR3 length: 16 amino acids. Trimming removed 3 bases at V and 0 bases at J, with 13 bases between. This TCR was sampled from an adult in good health. This sample comprised peripheral blood, obtained on day 0 of AZD1222 vaccination. The chain uses TRBV5-4 and TRBJ1-3, with a weak D call TRBD1 (6 bases). The DNA for the CDR3 is TGTGCCAGCAGCTATGGAGGGGGGAACTCTGGAAACACCATATATTTT. The encoded protein is CASSYGGGNSGNTIYF.